This TCR beta chain is drawn from a study of T cell responses to AZD1222 COVID-19 vaccine. Concerning this clone: What it recognizes is unknown.

TCRdb's table, derived via immunoSEQ multiplex PCR, lists solely in-frame clones and lacks some. The data show fewer than 200,000 clones, around 88% seen once. Findings of the study overall: Among spike-specific TCRs, nearly half reportedly target unmutated variant regions. White British people made up most donors, females outnumbered males, and clonal diversity was possibly underestimated.

Trimming took 6 bases from V and 4 from J, leaving 15 bases between them. The CDR3 is made up of 15 amino acids. Germline values: CDR1 MNHEY, CDR2 SVGEGT. This material consisted of peripheral blood, taken 28 days after the second AZD1222 dose. This receptor was taken from an adult who received the AZD1222 COVID-19 vaccine. V gene TRBV6-2 or TRBV6-3 combines with J gene TRBJ2-2; no reliable D call. In nucleotides, the CDR3 is TGTGCCAGCAGCCTTCGGGTTCTACTCACCGGGGAGCTGTTTTTT. Protein: CASSLRVLLTGELFF.